A single sample gave rise to the 23 T cell receptor beta chains below, sequenced in a study of cytomegalovirus exposure and HLA in healthy donors. The table came from immunoSEQ multiplex PCR; TCRdb's copy has only in-frame clones and leaves some out. The sample has approximately 270,000 clones; approximately 86% are singletons. The sequenced sample was PBMCs. The receptor set was obtained from a woman younger than 35 in good health and CMV-seronegative.

In the case of this clone: The sample carries other DNA sequences with the same CDR3. Here the CDR3 reads CASSPGQGAYEQYF. CDR3 coding DNA: TGTGCCAGCAGTCCGGGACAGGGGGCTTACGAGCAGTACTTC. The genes are TRBV5-4 and TRBJ2-7, with 12 nucleotides matching TRBD1. This CDR3 is built from 14 residues. Germline V lookup: CDR1 SGHNT, CDR2 YYREEE (reference sequence). V gave up 5 bases and J gave up 4 bases; unmatched junction bases: 4.

CDR3 bases: TGTGCCACCAGCACCGACAGGGGGTTTTCCTACGAGCAGTACTTC. It codes for CATSTDRGFSYEQYF. The chain has TRBV15 and TRBJ2-7, with TRBD1 matching over 9 bases. Trimming at V came to 4 bases and at J to 1 base, leaving 5 bases not matched to a gene. The CDR3 is made up of 15 amino acids. Germline lookup yields CDR1 LNHNV and CDR2 YYDKDF (reference sequence).

The V call is TRBV11-3, the J call TRBJ2-7, with D maybe TRBD2 (6 bases). With 5 bases removed from V and 3 bases from J, the gap between germline ends came to 17 bases. In germline, CDR1 is SGHNT, CDR2 YENEEA. CDR3 length: 15 residues. CDR3 region: CASSPAGSGRYEQYF. Here the CDR3 DNA reads TGTGCCAGCAGCCCTGCGGGTAGCGGACGCTACGAGCAGTACTTC. Using reference TRBV11-3 and TRBJ2-7 for the parts outside the CDR3, the full variable domain is EAGVVQSPRYKIIEKKQPVAFWCNPISGHNTLYWYLQNLGQGPELLIRYENEEAVDDSQLPKDRFSAERLKGVDSTLKIQPAELGDSAVYLCASSPAGSGRYEQYFGPGTRLTVT.

This sequence joins TRBV7-8 and TRBJ2-3; the D gene is possibly TRBD2 (6 bases). Germline-derived CDR1 and CDR2 are SGHVS and FQNEAQ. There are 14 residues in the CDR3. Between the trimmed V and J ends, which lost 4 bases and 1 base, there was a span of 9 bases. The CDR3 region is CASSSWGGTDTQYF. The CDR3 DNA reads TGTGCCAGCAGCTCGTGGGGGGGCACAGATACGCAGTATTTT.

This CDR3 reads CASSIGTGEQYF. The CDR3, as DNA: TGTGCCAGCAGCATCGGGACAGGGGAGCAGTACTTC. This chain uses TRBV6-5 with TRBJ2-7, with 9 positions matching TRBD1. With V trimmed by 6 bases and J by 7 bases, 4 bases remained unmatched. CDR1 MNHEY and CDR2 SVGAGI come from the germline V gene. The CDR3 loop spans 12 amino acids.

Here the CDR3 reads CASSHLLPRGRGQPTYEQYF. DNA for the CDR3: TGCGCCAGCAGCCACCTTCTCCCCCGGGGAAGGGGGCAGCCTACCTACGAGCAGTACTTC. This chain joins TRBV4-1 and TRBJ2-7, with 7 bases that match TRBD1. This CDR3 has 20 residues. The junction had 22 bases not matched to a gene; V was cut back by 3 bases and J by 2 bases. Germline-derived CDR1 and CDR2 are MGHRA and YSYEKL.

The V call is TRBV6-5, the J call TRBJ2-1; 8 nucleotides match TRBD1. After removal of 2 bases from V and 10 bases from J, the junction contained 10 bases not matched to a gene. CDR3 length: 15 amino acids. The germline gives CDR1 MNHEY, CDR2 SVGAGI. The CDR3, as DNA: TGTGCCAGCAGTTACCGAGAGTGGGACAGGAACGAGCAGTTCTTC. Amino acid sequence: CASSYREWDRNEQFF.

The chain couples TRBV7-8 to TRBJ2-4; 9 nucleotides align to TRBD1. Germline assignment: CDR1 SGHVS and CDR2 FQNEAQ. V gave up 3 bases and J gave up 5 bases; unmatched junction bases: 8. The CDR3 extends over 16 amino acids. DNA for the CDR3: TGTGCCAGCAGCTTTAGATCCGGGACAGGGCAAAACATTCAGTACTTC. It specifies CASSFRSGTGQNIQYF. The full variable domain, completed using reference TRBV7-8 and TRBJ2-4, is GAGVSQSPRYKVAKRGQDVALRCDPISGHVSLFWYQQALGQGPEFLTYFQNEAQLDKSGLPSDRFFAERPEGSVSTLKIQRTQQEDSAVYLCASSFRSGTGQNIQYFGAGTRLSVL.

The V call is TRBV2, the J call TRBJ1-3; D may be TRBD1 (6 bases). Per germline, CDR1 SNHLY and CDR2 FYNNEI. Between the trimmed V and J ends, which lost 5 bases and 1 base, there was a span of 12 bases. This CDR3 has 15 residues. The chain's CDR3 is CASSYTGMSGNTIYF. The CDR3 coding sequence is TGTGCCAGCAGTTACACAGGGATGTCTGGAAACACCATATATTTT.

The rearrangement uses TRBV25-1 and TRBJ2-5; 12 nucleotides line up with TRBD1. The V and J ends lost 2 bases and 5 bases, in that order; junction bases with no gene match: 12. The CDR3 is 18 amino acids. The germline CDR1 and CDR2 sequences are MGHDK and SYGVNS. CDR3 sequence reads: CASSEGTGGPERLETQYF. CDR3 sequence (DNA): TGTGCCAGCAGTGAAGGGACAGGGGGCCCCGAGAGGTTGGAGACCCAGTACTTC.

This chain links TRBV7-2 with TRBJ2-3, with 9 positions matching TRBD2. In germline, CDR1 is SGHTA, CDR2 FQGNSA. The CDR3 consists of 18 residues. Losses at the gene ends were 1 base for V and 2 bases for J; bases not matched to a gene: 10. The CDR3 nucleotides are TGTGCCAGCAGCTTAGATAAGGGACTAGCCTCCTACACAGATACGCAGTATTTT. It is translated as CASSLDKGLASYTDTQYF.

This clone has just a few counts. V and J are TRBV30 and TRBJ1-2; TRBD1 is a possible D gene (5 bases). From germline, CDR1 is GTSNPN and CDR2 SVGIG (reference sequence). CDR3 length: 13 residues. Trimming took off 2 bases at V and 0 bases at J, with 7 bases between the two ends. CDR3 nucleotides: TGTGCCTGGAGTCAGACAGCTAACTATGGCTACACCTTC. It codes for CAWSQTANYGYTF.

The CDR3 DNA sequence: TGTGCCAGCAGCTTGGACAGGGAATATACGCAGTATTTT. Translating gives CASSLDREYTQYF. The V gene is TRBV5-5, the J gene TRBJ2-3; possibly TRBD1 for D (6 bases). Trimming removed 0 bases from V and 7 bases from J, with 9 bases in between. CDR1 SGHKS and CDR2 YYEKEE come from the germline V gene (reference sequence). The CDR3 has 13 amino acids.

This clone has only one observation. This sequence joins TRBV7-8 and TRBJ1-1; tentatively, D is TRBD1 (5 bases). Germline CDR1 reads SGHVS; CDR2 reads FQNEAQ. This CDR3 comprises 15 residues. Trimming removed 1 base at V and 2 bases at J, with 11 bases between. The CDR3 DNA reads as TGTGCCAGCAGCTTAGAGGACATTACAAACACTGAAGCTTTCTTT. This codes for CASSLEDITNTEAFF. The full variable domain, with the rest looked up from reference TRBV7-8 and TRBJ1-1, is GAGVSQSPRYKVAKRGQDVALRCDPISGHVSLFWYQQALGQGPEFLTYFQNEAQLDKSGLPSDRFFAERPEGSVSTLKIQRTQQEDSAVYLCASSLEDITNTEAFFGQGTRLTVV.

This clone occurred once. The chain links TRBV7-9 to TRBJ2-7; 7 nucleotides agree with TRBD2. V gave up 5 bases and J gave up 3 bases; unmatched junction bases: 4. The CDR3 extends over 13 amino acids. Germline V gene lookup returns CDR1 SEHNR and CDR2 FQNEAQ (reference sequence). This chain's CDR3 is CASSGAGDYEQYF. CDR3 in DNA: TGTGCCAGCAGCGGCGCGGGAGACTACGAGCAGTACTTC.

CDR3 sequence: CASSHMPVGDKNIQYF. The CDR3 bases are TGCGCCAGCAGCCACATGCCAGTAGGAGACAAAAACATTCAGTACTTC. The V and J genes are TRBV4-1 and TRBJ2-4; D not resolved. Germline-derived CDR1 and CDR2 are MGHRA and YSYEKL. CDR3 length: 16 residues. V lost 3 bases to trimming and J lost 3 bases, with 15 bases between them.

The count of this clone is one. The chain couples TRBV5-1 to TRBJ1-1, with a possible D match to TRBD1 (5 bases). Germline-derived CDR1 and CDR2 are SGHRS and YFSETQ. The germline V and J ends were trimmed by 2 bases and 6 bases, with 14 bases remaining between them. This CDR3 contains 14 residues. The CDR3 DNA sequence: TGCGCCAGCAGCTTCGCGGGGGGAGTCGCTGAAGCTTTCTTT. Protein product: CASSFAGGVAEAFF.

The chain combines TRBV6-5 with TRBJ1-3; 8 nucleotides match TRBD1. The CDR3 is 15 residues long. V lost 6 bases to trimming and J lost 4 bases; unmatched junction nucleotides: 8. CDR1 MNHEY and CDR2 SVGAGI come from the germline V gene. The DNA for the CDR3 is TGTGCCAGCAGCCGGTTCGACAGGGGAGGAAACACCATATATTTT. It translates to CASSRFDRGGNTIYF.

V gene TRBV6-5 combines with J gene TRBJ2-3; the match to TRBD1 covers 9 bases. This CDR3 comprises 15 residues. J was trimmed by 2 bases and V by 4 bases; bases with no gene match: 4. In germline, CDR1 is MNHEY, CDR2 SVGAGI. CDR3 sequence: CASSSGTGSTDTQYF. In DNA, the CDR3 is TGTGCCAGCAGTTCCGGGACAGGGTCCACAGATACGCAGTATTTT.

J is TRBJ2-7 and V is TRBV2; tentatively, D is TRBD2 (6 bases). The ends were cut back, 7 bases at V and 0 bases at J, with 16 bases in the middle. Germline V gives CDR1 SNHLY, CDR2 FYNNEI. This CDR3 spans 15 amino acids. This CDR3 reads CASTSGGADSYEQYF. The CDR3 DNA follows: TGTGCCAGCACTTCCGGAGGGGCCGACTCCTACGAGCAGTACTTC.

The gene calls are TRBV5-1 and TRBJ2-5; 9 nucleotides match TRBD2. Germline V gives CDR1 SGHRS, CDR2 YFSETQ. The CDR3 length is 14 residues. The J segment lost 4 bases and the V segment lost 4 bases, leaving 5 bases of the junction unmatched. CDR3 nucleotides: TGCGCCAGCAGCACAGAGCGGGGGGTAGAGACCCAGTACTTC. Protein product: CASSTERGVETQYF.

This sequence joins TRBV18 and TRBJ1-4; 9 nucleotides match TRBD1. Germline trimming cut 3 bases from V and 3 bases from J; bases unmatched to any gene: 5. CDR3 length: 16 amino acids. From germline, CDR1 is KGHSH and CDR2 LQKENI. The CDR3 DNA reads as TGTGCCAGCTCACCGTCGACAGGGGGATCTAATGAAAAACTGTTTTTT. This gives the protein CASSPSTGGSNEKLFF.

This clone appeared once. CDR3 bases: TGTGCCAGCAGCTCTTGGGGGACAGGGGGCTTTGAAAAACTGTTTTTT. Translation: CASSSWGTGGFEKLFF. V is TRBV7-9 and J is TRBJ1-4; 12 bases align to TRBD1. The germline V gene encodes CDR1 SEHNR and CDR2 FQNEAQ (reference sequence). J lost 7 bases, V lost 4 bases, and 7 bases had no gene match. This CDR3 is 16 amino acids long.